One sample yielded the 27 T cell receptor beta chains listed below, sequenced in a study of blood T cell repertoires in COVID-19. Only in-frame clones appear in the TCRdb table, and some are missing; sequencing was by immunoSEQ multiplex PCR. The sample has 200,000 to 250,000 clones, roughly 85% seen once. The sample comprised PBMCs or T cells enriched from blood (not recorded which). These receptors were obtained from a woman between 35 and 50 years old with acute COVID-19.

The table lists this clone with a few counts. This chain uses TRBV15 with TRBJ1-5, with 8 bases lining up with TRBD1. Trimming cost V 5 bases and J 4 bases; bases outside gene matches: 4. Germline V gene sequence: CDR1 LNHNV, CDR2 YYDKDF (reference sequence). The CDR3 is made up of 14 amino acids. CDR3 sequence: CATSRRQGNQPQHF. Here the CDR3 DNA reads TGTGCCACCAGCCGACGACAGGGGAATCAGCCCCAGCATTTT.

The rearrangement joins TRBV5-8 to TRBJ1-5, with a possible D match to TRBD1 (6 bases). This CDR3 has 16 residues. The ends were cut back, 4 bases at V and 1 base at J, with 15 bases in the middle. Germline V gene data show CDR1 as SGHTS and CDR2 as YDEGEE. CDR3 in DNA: TGTGCCAGCAGCCCAAGGGGGGGCGGAAGCAATCAGCCCCAGCATTTT. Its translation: CASSPRGGGSNQPQHF.

CDR3 DNA: TGTGCCAGCTCACCAAAATCCTCGGCCCTAGCGCCCCAGCATTTT. Translated, it gives CASSPKSSALAPQHF. The chain joins TRBV18 to TRBJ1-5; D is ambiguous. The V and J ends lost 2 bases and 9 bases respectively, with 17 bases between them. This CDR3 is 15 amino acids long. Germline V gene lookup returns CDR1 KGHSH and CDR2 LQKENI. Variable domain in full (rest from reference TRBV18 and TRBJ1-5): NAGVMQNPRHLVRRRGQEARLRCSPMKGHSHVYWYRQLPEEGLKFMVYLQKENIIDESGMPKERFSAEFPKEGPSILRIQQVVRGDSAAYFCASSPKSSALAPQHFGDGTRLSIL.

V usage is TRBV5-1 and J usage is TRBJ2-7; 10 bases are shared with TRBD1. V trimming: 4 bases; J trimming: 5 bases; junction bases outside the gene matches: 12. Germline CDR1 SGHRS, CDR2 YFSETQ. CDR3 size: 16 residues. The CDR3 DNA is TGCGCCAGCAGCCGCCTCCGGGGACAGGGGTTGCACGAGCAGTACTTC. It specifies CASSRLRGQGLHEQYF.

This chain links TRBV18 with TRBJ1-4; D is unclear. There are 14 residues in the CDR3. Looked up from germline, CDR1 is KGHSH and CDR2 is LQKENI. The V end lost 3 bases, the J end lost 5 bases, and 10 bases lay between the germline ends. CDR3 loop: CASSPKQLNEKLFF. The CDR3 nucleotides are TGTGCCAGCTCACCGAAACAGTTGAATGAAAAACTGTTTTTT.

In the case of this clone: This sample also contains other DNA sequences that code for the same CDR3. CDR3 in amino acids: CASSASTGELFF. Here the CDR3 DNA reads TGTGCCAGCAGCGCCTCCACCGGGGAGCTGTTTTTT. This chain connects TRBV9 to TRBJ2-2; D ambiguous. The CDR3 sequence is 12 residues long. The germline CDR1 and CDR2 sequences are SGDLS and YYNGEE. Trimming took 3 bases from V and 4 from J, leaving 4 bases between them.

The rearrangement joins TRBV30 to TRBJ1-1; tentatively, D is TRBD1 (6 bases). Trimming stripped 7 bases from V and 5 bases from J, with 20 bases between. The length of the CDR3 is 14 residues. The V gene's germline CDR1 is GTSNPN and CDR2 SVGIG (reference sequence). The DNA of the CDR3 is TGTGCCTACGCCAACAGGGAAATAGGGACTGAAGCTTTCTTT. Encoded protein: CAYANREIGTEAFF.

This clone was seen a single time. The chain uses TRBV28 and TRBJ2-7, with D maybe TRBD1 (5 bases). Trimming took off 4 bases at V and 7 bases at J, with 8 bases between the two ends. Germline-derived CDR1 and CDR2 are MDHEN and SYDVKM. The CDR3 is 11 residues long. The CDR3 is CASSSTEEQYF. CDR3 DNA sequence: TGTGCCAGCAGTTCGACAGAGGAGCAGTACTTC. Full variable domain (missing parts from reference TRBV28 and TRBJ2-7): DVKVTQSSRYLVKRTGEKVFLECVQDMDHENMFWYRQDPGLGLRLIYFSYDVKMKEKGDIPEGYSVSREKKERFSLILESASTNQTSMYLCASSSTEEQYFGPGTRLTVT.

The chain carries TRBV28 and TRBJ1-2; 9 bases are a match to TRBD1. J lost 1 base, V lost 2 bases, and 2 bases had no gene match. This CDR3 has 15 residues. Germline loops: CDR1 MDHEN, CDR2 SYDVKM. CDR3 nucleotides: TGTGCCAGCAGTTTAAGGACAGGGGATAACTATGGCTACACCTTC. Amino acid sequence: CASSLRTGDNYGYTF.

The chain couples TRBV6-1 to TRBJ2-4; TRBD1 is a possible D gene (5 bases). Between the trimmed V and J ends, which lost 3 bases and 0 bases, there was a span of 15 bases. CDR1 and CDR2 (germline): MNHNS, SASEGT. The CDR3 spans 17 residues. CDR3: CASSDSLQGLAKNIQYF. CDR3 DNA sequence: TGTGCCAGCAGTGATAGCCTCCAGGGTTTAGCCAAAAACATTCAGTACTTC.

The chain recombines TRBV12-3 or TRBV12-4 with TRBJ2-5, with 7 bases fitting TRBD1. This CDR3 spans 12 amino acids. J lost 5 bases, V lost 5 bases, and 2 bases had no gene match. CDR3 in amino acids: CASSVQGETQYF. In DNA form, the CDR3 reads TGTGCCAGCAGTGTACAGGGGGAGACCCAGTACTTC.

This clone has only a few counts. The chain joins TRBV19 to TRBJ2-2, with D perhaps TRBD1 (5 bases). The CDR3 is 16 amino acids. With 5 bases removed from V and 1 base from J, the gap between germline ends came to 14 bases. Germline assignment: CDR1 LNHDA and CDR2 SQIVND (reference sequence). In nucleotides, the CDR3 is TGTGCCAGTAGTCCCCAACAGGTCGTGAACACCGGGGAGCTGTTTTTT. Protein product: CASSPQQVVNTGELFF.

The DNA of the CDR3 is TGCGCCAGCAGCCAAGATCCACTATCCTACAATGAGCAGTTCTTC. Translating gives CASSQDPLSYNEQFF. V and J are TRBV4-1 and TRBJ2-1; D not resolved. CDR3 length: 15 amino acids. V shed 0 bases and J shed 1 base, with 7 bases lying between them. CDR1 is MGHRA, CDR2 YSYEKL, per germline.

The CDR3 is CASSLLRTEAFF. CDR3 coding DNA: TGTGCCAGCAGTTTACTACGCACTGAAGCTTTCTTT. The V call is TRBV28, the J call TRBJ1-1; D unclear. Trimming shortened V by 2 bases and J by 4 bases, and 5 bases separated the two germline ends. Per the germline V gene, CDR1 is MDHEN and CDR2 is SYDVKM. The CDR3 has 12 amino acids.

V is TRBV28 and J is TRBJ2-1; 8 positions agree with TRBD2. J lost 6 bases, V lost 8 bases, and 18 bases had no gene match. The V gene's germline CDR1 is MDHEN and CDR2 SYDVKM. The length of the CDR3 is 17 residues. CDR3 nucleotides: TGTGCCAGCTCGGGGGGGGGAGCGGCCCAACCCCCCAATGAGCAGTTCTTC. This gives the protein CASSGGGAAQPPNEQFF.

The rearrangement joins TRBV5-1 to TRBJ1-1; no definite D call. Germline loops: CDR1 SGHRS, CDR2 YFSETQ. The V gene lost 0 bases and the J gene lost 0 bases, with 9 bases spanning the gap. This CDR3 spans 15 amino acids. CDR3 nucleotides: TGCGCCAGCAGCTTGGCTCCGGGGTTGAACACTGAAGCTTTCTTT. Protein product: CASSLAPGLNTEAFF. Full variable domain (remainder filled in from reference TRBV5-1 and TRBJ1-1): KAGVTQTPRYLIKTRGQQVTLSCSPISGHRSVSWYQQTPGQGLQFLFEYFSETQRNKGNFPGRFSGRQFSNSRSEMNVSTLELGDSALYLCASSLAPGLNTEAFFGQGTRLTVV.

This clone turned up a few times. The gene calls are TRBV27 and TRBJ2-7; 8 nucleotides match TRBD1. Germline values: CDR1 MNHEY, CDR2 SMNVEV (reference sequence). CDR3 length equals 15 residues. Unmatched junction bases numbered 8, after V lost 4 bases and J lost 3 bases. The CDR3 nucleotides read TGTGCCAGCAGTTCAAGGACAGGGTCTCTCTACGAGCAGTACTTC. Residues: CASSSRTGSLYEQYF.

This CDR3 reads CASSYPRSGRPSGKETQYF. The DNA for the CDR3 is TGTGCCAGCAGTTACCCCCGTTCGGGGAGGCCTAGCGGGAAAGAGACCCAGTACTTC. The chain uses TRBV6-2 or TRBV6-3 and TRBJ2-5, with 9 bases that match TRBD2. J lost 3 bases, V lost 2 bases, and 16 bases had no gene match. The germline gives CDR1 MNHEY, CDR2 SVGEGT. CDR3 size: 19 residues.

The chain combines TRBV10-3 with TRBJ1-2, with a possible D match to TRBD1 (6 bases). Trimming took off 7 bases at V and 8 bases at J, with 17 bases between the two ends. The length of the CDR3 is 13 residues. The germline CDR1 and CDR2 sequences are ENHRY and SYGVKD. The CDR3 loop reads CAIKGQGQEGYTF. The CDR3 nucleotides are TGTGCCATCAAGGGGCAGGGGCAAGAGGGCTACACCTTC.

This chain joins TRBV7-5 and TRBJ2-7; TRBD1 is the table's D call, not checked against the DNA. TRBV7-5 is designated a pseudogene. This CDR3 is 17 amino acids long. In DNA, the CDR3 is TGTGTCAGAAGCTTAAGTGTTAAGGGGGCGAGCTCCTACGAGCAGTACTTC. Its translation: CVRSLSVKGASSYEQYF.

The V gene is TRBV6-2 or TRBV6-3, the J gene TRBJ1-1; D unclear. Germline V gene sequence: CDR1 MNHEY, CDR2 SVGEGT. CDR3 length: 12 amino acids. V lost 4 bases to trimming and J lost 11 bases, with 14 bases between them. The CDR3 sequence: CASSSAPVRAFF. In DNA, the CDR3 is TGTGCCAGCAGTTCCGCGCCCGTGAGGGCTTTCTTT.

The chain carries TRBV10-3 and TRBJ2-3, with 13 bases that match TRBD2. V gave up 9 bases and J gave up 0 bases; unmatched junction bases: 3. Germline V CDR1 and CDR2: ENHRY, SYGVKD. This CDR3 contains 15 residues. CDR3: CAILAGGASTDTQYF. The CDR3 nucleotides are TGTGCCATACTAGCGGGGGGGGCAAGCACAGATACGCAGTATTTT.

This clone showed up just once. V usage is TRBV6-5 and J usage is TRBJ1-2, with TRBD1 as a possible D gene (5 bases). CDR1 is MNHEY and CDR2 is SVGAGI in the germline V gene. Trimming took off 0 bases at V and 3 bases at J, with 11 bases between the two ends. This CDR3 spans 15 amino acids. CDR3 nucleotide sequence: TGTGCCAGCAGTTACTCGACGGTGACAGACTATGGCTACACCTTC. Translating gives CASSYSTVTDYGYTF.

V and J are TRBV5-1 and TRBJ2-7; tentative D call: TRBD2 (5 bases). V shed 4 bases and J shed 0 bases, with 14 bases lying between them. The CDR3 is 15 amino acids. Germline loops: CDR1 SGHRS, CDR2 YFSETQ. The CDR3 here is CASSPASSRSYEQYF. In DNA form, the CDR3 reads TGCGCCAGCAGCCCAGCTAGCAGCCGCTCCTACGAGCAGTACTTC.

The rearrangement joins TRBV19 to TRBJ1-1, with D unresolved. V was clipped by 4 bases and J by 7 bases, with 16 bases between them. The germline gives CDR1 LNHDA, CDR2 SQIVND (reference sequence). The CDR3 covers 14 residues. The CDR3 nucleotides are TGTGCCAGTAGTAAGAAGGTCGGAGGAGTTGAAGCTTTCTTT. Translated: CASSKKVGGVEAFF.

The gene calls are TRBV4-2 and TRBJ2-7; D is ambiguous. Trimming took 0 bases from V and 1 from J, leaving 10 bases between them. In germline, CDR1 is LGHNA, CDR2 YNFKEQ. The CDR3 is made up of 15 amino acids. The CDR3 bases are TGTGCCAGCAGCCAAGATTACTCTTCGTCCTACGAGCAGTACTTC. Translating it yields CASSQDYSSSYEQYF.

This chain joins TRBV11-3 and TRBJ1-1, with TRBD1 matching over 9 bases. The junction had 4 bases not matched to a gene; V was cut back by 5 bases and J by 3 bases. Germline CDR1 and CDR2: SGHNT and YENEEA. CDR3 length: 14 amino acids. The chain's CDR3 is CASSLGQGYTEAFF. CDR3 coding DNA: TGTGCCAGCAGCCTGGGACAGGGCTACACTGAAGCTTTCTTT.